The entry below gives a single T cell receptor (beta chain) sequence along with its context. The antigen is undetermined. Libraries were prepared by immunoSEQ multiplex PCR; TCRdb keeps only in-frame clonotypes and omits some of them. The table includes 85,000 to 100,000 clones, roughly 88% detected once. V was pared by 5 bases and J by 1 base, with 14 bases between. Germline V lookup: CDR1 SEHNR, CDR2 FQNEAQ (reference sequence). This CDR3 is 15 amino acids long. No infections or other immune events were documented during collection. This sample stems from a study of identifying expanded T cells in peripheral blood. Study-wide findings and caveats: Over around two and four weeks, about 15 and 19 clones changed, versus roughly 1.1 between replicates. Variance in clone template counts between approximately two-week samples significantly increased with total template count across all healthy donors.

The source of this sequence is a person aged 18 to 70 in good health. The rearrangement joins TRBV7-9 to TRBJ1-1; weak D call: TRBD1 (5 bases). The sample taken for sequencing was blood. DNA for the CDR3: TGTGCCAGCAGCCTCGGGGGGTTCACGAACACTGAAGCTTTCTTT. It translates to CASSLGGFTNTEAFF.